This record concerns one T cell receptor (beta chain) sequence. Antigen: not known. This sample is part of a study of shared clonotypes between healthy human individuals. In the naive CD8 group, cells lacked CD45RO and were positively selected for CCR7, so terminally differentiated effector memory CD45RA+ cells were left out. All the donors were Caucasian adults who lived in Nashville, Tennessee. Study-wide findings and caveats: The sharing of 4.5% to 6.5% of naive CD4 clonotypes was seen across a few donors.

Per the germline V gene, CDR1 is SEHNR and CDR2 is FQNEAQ (reference sequence). The ends were cut back, 5 bases at V and 3 bases at J, with 13 bases in the middle. This CDR3 has 14 amino acids. The authors distributed each subset's genomic DNA evenly over several immunoSEQ plates. TCRdb keeps only in-frame clones here, not all; method: immunoSEQ multiplex PCR. Here the sample spans under 2,000,000 clones, approximately 94% being singletons. The specimen was naive CD8+ T cells sorted from blood. The V and J genes are TRBV7-9 and TRBJ2-5, with D perhaps TRBD2 (7 bases). The receptor's source is a young man in good health. CDR3 bases: TGTGCCAGCAGCCCCGGAGGGGGGGAAGAGACCCAGTACTTC. The encoded protein is CASSPGGGEETQYF.